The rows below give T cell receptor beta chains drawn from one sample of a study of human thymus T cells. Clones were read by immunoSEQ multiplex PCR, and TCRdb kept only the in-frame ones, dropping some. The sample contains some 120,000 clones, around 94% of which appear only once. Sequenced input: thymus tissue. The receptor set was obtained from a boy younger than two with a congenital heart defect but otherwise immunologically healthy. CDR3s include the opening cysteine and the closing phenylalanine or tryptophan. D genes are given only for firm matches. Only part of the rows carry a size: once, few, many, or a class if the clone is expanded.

CDR3 DNA: TGTGCCAGCAGTTTAGGGACAGGGAAATACGAGCAGTACTTC
CDR3 protein: CASSLGTGKYEQYF
V gene: TRBV28
D gene: TRBD1
J gene: TRBJ2-7
clone size: NA

CDR3 DNA: TGTGCCAGCAACGACAACCGGGGCATGAACACTGAAGCTTTCTTT
CDR3 protein: CASNDNRGMNTEAFF
V gene: TRBV6-1
D gene: NA
J gene: TRBJ1-1
clone size: NA

CDR3 DNA: TGTGCCAGCAGCGTCAACTACAGGGGTTCGGATACGCAGTATTTT
CDR3 protein: CASSVNYRGSDTQYF
V gene: TRBV9
D gene: TRBD1
J gene: TRBJ2-3
clone size: NA

CDR3 DNA: TGTGCCAGCAGTGATGGAGGGTCGAGCACTGAAGCTTTCTTT
CDR3 protein: CASSDGGSSTEAFF
V gene: TRBV6-4
D gene: NA
J gene: TRBJ1-1
clone size: NA

CDR3 DNA: TGTGCCAGCAGCAAGCTCATCCAGGACAGACCCTACGAGCAGTACTTC
CDR3 protein: CASSKLIQDRPYEQYF
V gene: TRBV28
D gene: NA
J gene: TRBJ2-7
clone size: once

CDR3 DNA: TGCGCCAGCAGCCAAGATACACAGTACCAAGAGACCCAGTACTTC
CDR3 protein: CASSQDTQYQETQYF
V gene: TRBV4-1
D gene: NA
J gene: TRBJ2-5
clone size: NA

CDR3 DNA: TGTGCCAGTAGTATAGGACAAGAGACCCAGTACTTC
CDR3 protein: CASSIGQETQYF
V gene: TRBV19
D gene: NA
J gene: TRBJ2-5
clone size: NA

CDR3 DNA: TGTGCCAGCAGCTTAGATGGGGGGCTCCGCCTAAAGGAGCAGTTCTTC
CDR3 protein: CASSLDGGLRLKEQFF
V gene: TRBV7-2
D gene: NA
J gene: TRBJ2-1
clone size: NA

CDR3 DNA: TGTGCCAGCATCACACTAGGCAGGGGCCGCGTTCCCTCCTACAATGAGCAGTTCTTC
CDR3 protein: CASITLGRGRVPSYNEQFF
V gene: TRBV7-9
D gene: NA
J gene: TRBJ2-1
clone size: NA

CDR3 DNA: TGTGCCAGCAGCGCGCTTAGCGGGGGGGCTTTAGATGAGCAGTTCTTC
CDR3 protein: CASSALSGGALDEQFF
V gene: TRBV9
D gene: TRBD2
J gene: TRBJ2-1
clone size: NA

CDR3 DNA: TGTGCCAGCAGTTTTGGGAAGAGAAATCAGCCCCAGCATTTT
CDR3 protein: CASSFGKRNQPQHF
V gene: TRBV28
D gene: NA
J gene: TRBJ1-5
clone size: NA

CDR3 DNA: TGTGCTAGTGGTTTGTCCCAGCAGAGAACCGGGACAGGGGGAAGGAAAGCTTTCTTT
CDR3 protein: CASGLSQQRTGTGGRKAFF
V gene: TRBV12-5
D gene: TRBD1
J gene: TRBJ1-1
clone size: NA

CDR3 DNA: TGTGCCAGCAGCTTGTGGGAAAACACCATATATTTT
CDR3 protein: CASSLWENTIYF
V gene: TRBV5-8
D gene: NA
J gene: TRBJ1-3
clone size: NA

CDR3 DNA: TGCGCCAGCATCGGGTGGGCTAGCGAAGGATCCTACGAGCAGTACTTC
CDR3 protein: CASIGWASEGSYEQYF
V gene: TRBV5-1
D gene: NA
J gene: TRBJ2-7
clone size: NA

CDR3 DNA: TGTGCCAGCAGCTTAAAGGGGGCAAGGAACACTGAAGCTTTCTTT
CDR3 protein: CASSLKGARNTEAFF
V gene: TRBV11-2
D gene: TRBD1
J gene: TRBJ1-1
clone size: NA

CDR3 DNA: TGTGCCAGCAGACCGACTAGCGGGGGGCCACAAGAGACCCAGTACTTC
CDR3 protein: CASRPTSGGPQETQYF
V gene: TRBV7-9
D gene: TRBD2
J gene: TRBJ2-5
clone size: NA

CDR3 DNA: TGTGCTAGTGGCCGTCGGGACAGGGACCCCTCTAATGAAAAACTGTTTTTT
CDR3 protein: CASGRRDRDPSNEKLFF
V gene: TRBV12-5
D gene: TRBD1
J gene: TRBJ1-4
clone size: NA

CDR3 DNA: TGTGCCAGCAGTCATGGATCGAGGGCACCCAATGAGCAGTTCTTC
CDR3 protein: CASSHGSRAPNEQFF
V gene: TRBV6-5
D gene: NA
J gene: TRBJ2-1
clone size: NA

CDR3 DNA: TGTGCCAGCAGCGCCAACCGGGACAGGGCCTACGAGCAGTACTTC
CDR3 protein: CASSANRDRAYEQYF
V gene: TRBV9
D gene: TRBD1
J gene: TRBJ2-7
clone size: NA

CDR3 DNA: TGTGCCAGCAGTCCAGGACAGGGTGCCTATGGCTACACCTTC
CDR3 protein: CASSPGQGAYGYTF
V gene: TRBV28
D gene: TRBD1
J gene: TRBJ1-2
clone size: NA

CDR3 DNA: TGTGCCAGCAGGCTAGGGGGGAGCTATGGCTACACCTTC
CDR3 protein: CASRLGGSYGYTF
V gene: TRBV6-1
D gene: NA
J gene: TRBJ1-2
clone size: NA

CDR3 DNA: TGCGCCAGCAGCAGTTCCCTAGCGGGGATCTACAATGAGCAGTTCTTC
CDR3 protein: CASSSSLAGIYNEQFF
V gene: TRBV4-3
D gene: TRBD2
J gene: TRBJ2-1
clone size: NA

CDR3 DNA: TGCAGCGTTGATCGGGGTTATGGCTACACCTTC
CDR3 protein: CSVDRGYGYTF
V gene: TRBV29-1
D gene: NA
J gene: TRBJ1-2
clone size: NA

CDR3 DNA: TGTGCCAGCAGCAGGGCCGGGGGAGGACAGCCCCAGCATTTT
CDR3 protein: CASSRAGGGQPQHF
V gene: TRBV6-5
D gene: NA
J gene: TRBJ1-5
clone size: once

CDR3 DNA: TGCGCCAGCAGCCAGGACAGGGCCAACTCTGGAAACACCATATATTTT
CDR3 protein: CASSQDRANSGNTIYF
V gene: TRBV4-3
D gene: TRBD1
J gene: TRBJ1-3
clone size: NA

CDR3 DNA: TGTGCCAGCAGTGAGCGTAGGGGCACCGGGGAGCTGTTTTTT
CDR3 protein: CASSERRGTGELFF
V gene: TRBV25-1
D gene: NA
J gene: TRBJ2-2
clone size: NA

CDR3 DNA: TGTGCCAGCAGCCAAGATGCAGGACAGGTCACCGGGGAGCTGTTTTTT
CDR3 protein: CASSQDAGQVTGELFF
V gene: TRBV14
D gene: TRBD1
J gene: TRBJ2-2
clone size: NA

CDR3 DNA: TGTGCCAGCTCACCGGTTACTGAAGCTTTCTTT
CDR3 protein: CASSPVTEAFF
V gene: TRBV18
D gene: NA
J gene: TRBJ1-1
clone size: NA

CDR3 DNA: TGTGCCAGCAGTCCCGAGGGGGGGCGCCTTGGCTACACCTTC
CDR3 protein: CASSPEGGRLGYTF
V gene: TRBV6-5
D gene: NA
J gene: TRBJ1-2
clone size: NA

CDR3 DNA: TGCGCCAGCAGTCGCCCGTGGCAGGGAGCTCCCCTCCACTTT
CDR3 protein: CASSRPWQGAPLHF
V gene: TRBV23-1
D gene: NA
J gene: TRBJ1-6
clone size: NA

CDR3 DNA: TGCGCCAGCAGCCTGGGACCCACGGGAGATACGCAGTATTTT
CDR3 protein: CASSLGPTGDTQYF
V gene: TRBV4-1
D gene: NA
J gene: TRBJ2-3
clone size: once

CDR3 DNA: TGTGCCAGCAGCGCATCGCAAGGACAGGGTGAGGTTGGCACCGGGGAGCTGTTTTTT
CDR3 protein: CASSASQGQGEVGTGELFF
V gene: TRBV7-2
D gene: TRBD1
J gene: TRBJ2-2
clone size: once

CDR3 DNA: TGTGCCAGCAGCTGCCCGGACAGTGCCTATGGCTACACCTTC
CDR3 protein: CASSCPDSAYGYTF
V gene: TRBV5-5
D gene: NA
J gene: TRBJ1-2
clone size: few

CDR3 DNA: TGTGCCAGCAGTTACAACCGGGGTGGCTACACCTTC
CDR3 protein: CASSYNRGGYTF
V gene: TRBV6-5
D gene: NA
J gene: TRBJ1-2
clone size: NA

CDR3 DNA: TGTGCCAGCAGCGCCAACAGGGTCCGACTCCCCACAGATACGCAGTATTTT
CDR3 protein: CASSANRVRLPTDTQYF
V gene: TRBV7-2
D gene: NA
J gene: TRBJ2-3
clone size: NA

CDR3 DNA: TGTGCCAGCAGTTTATGGGCAGACGATCAGCCCCAGCATTTT
CDR3 protein: CASSLWADDQPQHF
V gene: TRBV28
D gene: NA
J gene: TRBJ1-5
clone size: NA

CDR3 DNA: TGTGCCAGCAGCCAAGATACGGAAGGGGGCGAAAGCTCCTACAATGAGCAGTTCTTC
CDR3 protein: CASSQDTEGGESSYNEQFF
V gene: TRBV4-2
D gene: TRBD1
J gene: TRBJ2-1
clone size: NA

CDR3 DNA: TGTGCCAGCAGTGACTTGCGGAGTGAGGCGGGAGGCTACACCTTC
CDR3 protein: CASSDLRSEAGGYTF
V gene: TRBV6-4
D gene: NA
J gene: TRBJ1-2
clone size: NA

CDR3 DNA: TGCGCCAGCAGCTTGTTTATCGGGGGGAACTATGGCTACACCTTC
CDR3 protein: CASSLFIGGNYGYTF
V gene: TRBV5-1
D gene: NA
J gene: TRBJ1-2
clone size: NA

CDR3 DNA: TGTGCCAGTAAGCGGGGGAAAGGCTACGAGCAGTACTTC
CDR3 protein: CASKRGKGYEQYF
V gene: TRBV6-1
D gene: TRBD2
J gene: TRBJ2-7
clone size: NA

CDR3 DNA: TGTGCCTGGAGTGTGGGGAATGGAGGGCCTGGGGGCGGTAGGGATGAAAAACTGTTTTTT
CDR3 protein: CAWSVGNGGPGGGRDEKLFF
V gene: TRBV30
D gene: NA
J gene: TRBJ1-4
clone size: NA

CDR3 DNA: TGCAGTGCTAGAGATCTTGGAAAACTGTTTTTT
CDR3 protein: CSARDLGKLFF
V gene: TRBV20-1
D gene: NA
J gene: TRBJ1-4
clone size: once

CDR3 DNA: TGTGCCAGCAGCTTAAGGCCATGGGGGACAGGGGAAAATTCACCCCTCCACTTT
CDR3 protein: CASSLRPWGTGENSPLHF
V gene: TRBV7-2
D gene: TRBD1
J gene: TRBJ1-6
clone size: NA

CDR3 DNA: TGCGCCAGCAGCGAACGGACGGCGAAGAGGGCTTTCTTT
CDR3 protein: CASSERTAKRAFF
V gene: TRBV5-1
D gene: NA
J gene: TRBJ1-1
clone size: few

CDR3 DNA: TGTGCCAGTAGTATAGAGAGATCGGGGGGAAAACGTATGAACACTGAAGCTTTCTTT
CDR3 protein: CASSIERSGGKRMNTEAFF
V gene: TRBV19
D gene: NA
J gene: TRBJ1-1
clone size: NA

CDR3 DNA: TGTGCCAGCAGCCAAGATAGGGGGAGGTCTCAAGAGACCCAGTACTTC
CDR3 protein: CASSQDRGRSQETQYF
V gene: TRBV4-2
D gene: NA
J gene: TRBJ2-5
clone size: NA

CDR3 DNA: TGTGCCAGCAGCTACAGGGGGCTCGACTATGGCTACACCTTC
CDR3 protein: CASSYRGLDYGYTF
V gene: TRBV5-4
D gene: TRBD1
J gene: TRBJ1-2
clone size: NA

CDR3 DNA: TGTGCCAGCAGCCCGCAGGGGACAGACAATGAAAAACTGTTTTTT
CDR3 protein: CASSPQGTDNEKLFF
V gene: TRBV7-2
D gene: TRBD1
J gene: TRBJ1-4
clone size: NA

CDR3 DNA: TGTGCCAGCGGACGGCCTCATGCTAATAATTCACCCCTCCACTTT
CDR3 protein: CASGRPHANNSPLHF
V gene: TRBV27
D gene: NA
J gene: TRBJ1-6
clone size: NA

CDR3 DNA: TGTGCCAGCACTCCGGGGGGCCCCGCCATAGATAATTCACCCCTCCACTTT
CDR3 protein: CASTPGGPAIDNSPLHF
V gene: TRBV28
D gene: NA
J gene: TRBJ1-6
clone size: NA

CDR3 DNA: TGCGCCAGCAGCCAAGAGAACAGGGCCACCTACGAGCAGTACTTC
CDR3 protein: CASSQENRATYEQYF
V gene: TRBV4-3
D gene: NA
J gene: TRBJ2-7
clone size: NA